These 20 T cell receptor beta chains originate from one sample sequenced in a study of neurological immune-mediated disorders. TCRdb itself ran the 5' RACE reads through MiXCR, one entry per CDR3 protein. The sample has approximately 41,000 distinct CDR3 sequences, roughly 15% seen once. Sequenced material: CD4+ T cells from blood. Receptors originate from a woman aged 60-70 years with HTLV-1-associated myelopathy (HAM/TSP).

This clonotype was detected ten times or more. The chain is built from TRBV3-1 and TRBJ2-2; D call uncertain. Trimming pared 6 bases from V and 5 bases from J, leaving 16 bases between. Germline V gene lookup returns CDR1 LGHDT and CDR2 YNNKEL (reference sequence). This CDR3 spans 15 amino acids. CDR3 protein: CASSNGPLMTGELFF. In nucleotides, the CDR3 is TGTGCCAGCAGTAATGGGCCGTTGATGACCGGGGAGCTGTTTTTT.

The chain uses TRBV7-2 and TRBJ2-3; D remains unclear. Germline assignment: CDR1 SGHTA and CDR2 FQGNSA. The CDR3 length is 12 residues. Trimming cost V 3 bases and J 3 bases, with 4 bases left between them. CDR3 in DNA: TGTGCCAGCAGCTTTCGTACAGATACGCAGTATTTT. As protein: CASSFRTDTQYF. Full variable domain (rest looked up from reference TRBV7-2 and TRBJ2-3): GAGVSQSPSNKVTEKGKDVELRCDPISGHTALYWYRQSLGQGLEFLIYFQGNSAPDKSGLPSDRFSAERTGGSVSTLTIQRTQQEDSAVYLCASSFRTDTQYFGPGTRLTVL.

This clonotype occurred many times. The chain has TRBV5-1 and TRBJ2-1; D might be TRBD1 (5 bases). This CDR3 is built from 15 residues. Germline CDR1 reads SGHRS; CDR2 reads YFSETQ. Trimming took 0 bases from V and 6 from J, leaving 13 bases between them. The DNA for the CDR3 is TGCGCCAGCAGCTTGGGCAGGGCCTTTGGCAATGAGCAGTTCTTC. It is translated as CASSLGRAFGNEQFF.

This clonotype was recorded many times. In DNA, the CDR3 is TGCAGTGCTCTATTCTCGTGGGGGGAGACCCAGTACTTC. Translating gives CSALFSWGETQYF. This rearrangement joins TRBV20-1 to TRBJ2-5; possibly TRBD1 or TRBD2 for D (5 bases each). Trimming shortened V by 5 bases and J by 5 bases, and 15 bases separated the two germline ends. The CDR3 loop spans 13 amino acids. Germline V gives CDR1 DFQATT, CDR2 SNEGSKA (reference sequence).

This clonotype is termed medium-sized. V gene TRBV5-1 combines with J gene TRBJ1-1; the D is unclear. The CDR3 is 15 residues long. The germline V gene encodes CDR1 SGHRS and CDR2 YFSETQ. V dropped 2 bases and J dropped 0 bases, with 11 bases sitting between them. The CDR3: CASSFNTALNTEAFF. CDR3 coding DNA: TGCGCCAGCAGCTTCAATACAGCCCTGAACACTGAAGCTTTCTTT.

There are many counts of this clonotype. The chain combines TRBV11-2 with TRBJ2-3; 11 bases align to TRBD2. The CDR3 is 19 residues long. CDR1 and CDR2 (germline): SGHAT, FQNNGV. The J segment lost 0 bases and the V segment lost 3 bases, leaving 11 bases of the junction unmatched. CDR3 coding DNA: TGTGCCAGCAGCTTGAGGCTCCTAGCGGGGGGTCCTAGCACAGATACGCAGTATTTT. It translates to CASSLRLLAGGPSTDTQYF.

In regard to this clonotype: Germline is not matched at one junction end, which may reflect a read error. This sequence joins TRBV5-1 and TRBJ2-7; D is possibly TRBD1 or TRBD2 (5 bases each). Germline CDR1 SGHRS, CDR2 YFSETQ. The CDR3 has 14 amino acids. The CDR3 loop is CASSHSDGAYEQYF. The CDR3 nucleotides are TGCGCTAGCAGTCACTCGGACGGGGCGTACGAGCAGTACTTC. The full variable domain, rest sourced from reference TRBV5-1 and TRBJ2-7, is KAGVTQTPRYLIKTRGQQVTLSCSPISGHRSVSWYQQTPGQGLQFLFEYFSETQRNKGNFPGRFSGRQFSNSRSEMNVSTLELGDSALYLCASSHSDGAYEQYFGPGTRLTVT.

This clonotype was detected many times. The V gene is TRBV5-1, the J gene TRBJ2-5; TRBD2 aligns across 11 bases. Germline-derived CDR1 and CDR2 are SGHRS and YFSETQ. The J segment lost 6 bases and the V segment lost 3 bases, leaving 10 bases of the junction unmatched. This CDR3 is built from 16 residues. The CDR3 is CASSSSTGTSGKTQYF. The CDR3 DNA reads as TGCGCCAGCAGCTCTTCCACCGGGACTAGCGGAAAGACCCAGTACTTC.

The genes are TRBV30 and TRBJ1-2, with D perhaps TRBD1 (6 bases). Deletions cut 1 base from V and 1 base from J, with 7 bases between. CDR3 length: 13 residues. The germline gives CDR1 GTSNPN, CDR2 SVGIG (reference sequence). CDR3 amino acids: CAWSGGHNYGYTF. CDR3 in DNA: TGTGCCTGGAGTGGGGGGCATAACTATGGCTACACCTTC.

Comments on this clonotype: The junction departs from germline at one end; a sequencing error may be responsible. This chain connects TRBV6-5 to TRBJ1-2; no reliable D call. Germline CDR1 reads MNHEY; CDR2 reads SVGAGI. This CDR3 has 14 amino acids. The CDR3 loop reads CDSRNPARPHGYTF. The CDR3 nucleotides are TGTGACAGCAGGAACCCCGCACGGCCCCATGGCTACACCTTC.

This clonotype was seen at least ten times. The chain uses TRBV20-1 and TRBJ2-2; TRBD1 matches 9 bases. Germline values: CDR1 DFQATT, CDR2 SNEGSKA (reference sequence). The CDR3 consists of 15 residues. J lost 5 bases, V lost 2 bases, and 6 bases had no gene match. The CDR3 sequence: CSARSATGGTGELFF. CDR3 DNA sequence: TGCAGTGCTAGATCGGCGACAGGGGGAACCGGGGAGCTGTTTTTT.

This clonotype occurred many times. V is TRBV29-1 and J is TRBJ1-1; 11 positions match TRBD1. Germline V CDR1 and CDR2: SQVTM, ANQGSEA. J was trimmed by 1 base and V by 7 bases; bases with no gene match: 2. The CDR3 runs 13 residues. The CDR3 spells CSAGTGGNTEAFF. The CDR3 nucleotides read TGCAGCGCCGGGACAGGGGGGAACACTGAAGCTTTCTTT. Looking up the rest from reference TRBV29-1 and TRBJ1-1 gives the full variable domain: SAVISQKPSRDICQRGTSLTIQCQVDSQVTMMFWYRQQPGQSLTLIATANQGSEATYESGFVIDKFPISRPNLTFSTLTVSNMSPEDSSIYLCSAGTGGNTEAFFGQGTRLTVV.

This clonotype has ten or more counts. The V call is TRBV6-6, the J call TRBJ2-3, with 7 bases that match TRBD2. Germline values: CDR1 MNHNY, CDR2 SVGAGI (reference sequence). This CDR3 spans 14 amino acids. With V trimmed by 6 bases and J by 1 base, 4 bases remained unmatched. Here the CDR3 DNA reads TGTGCCAGCAGACCGGGACTACGCACAGATACGCAGTATTTT. Protein product: CASRPGLRTDTQYF.

In its sample, this clonotype ranks as medium-sized (0.01 to 0.1%). The J gene is TRBJ1-2, the V gene TRBV6-5; TRBD1 matches at 9 bases. With V trimmed by 4 bases and J by 7 bases, 10 bases remained unmatched. The germline V gene encodes CDR1 MNHEY and CDR2 SVGAGI. CDR3 length: 15 residues. This CDR3 reads CASSLTGTGSPGYTF. The CDR3 bases are TGTGCCAGCAGTTTAACCGGGACAGGGTCCCCTGGCTACACCTTC.

This clonotype was seen at least ten times. V gene TRBV11-2 combines with J gene TRBJ2-6; D is tentatively TRBD1 or TRBD2 (5 bases each). Deletions cut 5 bases from V and 2 bases from J, with 13 bases between. CDR1 and CDR2 (germline): SGHAT, FQNNGV. The CDR3 is 16 amino acids. The CDR3 is CASSTYSGPGANVLTF. CDR3 in DNA: TGTGCCAGCAGCACATACTCGGGACCTGGGGCCAACGTCCTGACTTTC.

This clonotype was detected many times. The chain employs TRBV20-1 and TRBJ2-3, with 10 bases matching TRBD2. Germline CDR1 is DFQATT and CDR2 is SNEGSKA (reference sequence). With 3 bases clipped from V and 4 bases from J, the junction kept 10 bases outside the gene matches. This CDR3 has 16 amino acids. The CDR3 nucleotides read TGCAGTGCTAGGATGGGAGCGGGGGGGCATCCAGATACGCAGTATTTT. Translating it yields CSARMGAGGHPDTQYF.

This clonotype was seen many times. This chain joins TRBV5-1 and TRBJ1-4, with D unresolved. The CDR3 runs to 16 residues. V was clipped by 1 base and J by 8 bases, with 18 bases between them. The V gene's germline CDR1 is SGHRS and CDR2 YFSETQ. The chain's CDR3 is CASSLLLAGSEEKLFF. The CDR3, as DNA: TGCGCCAGCAGCTTGCTTCTGGCAGGCTCTGAAGAAAAACTGTTTTTT.

This clonotype was observed many times. DNA of the CDR3: TGTGCCAGCAGGCCAAGCGGTCGGAATGAAAAACTGTTTTTT. It encodes CASRPSGRNEKLFF. The chain has TRBV28 and TRBJ1-4; D is uncertain. Trimming left V 6 bases short and J 5 bases short, with 13 bases between. The CDR3 has 14 residues. CDR1 is MDHEN and CDR2 is SYDVKM in the germline V gene.

This clonotype came up many times. The chain is built from TRBV5-1 and TRBJ2-6, with D possibly being TRBD1 (6 bases). The V gene lost 2 bases and the J gene lost 7 bases, with 13 bases spanning the gap. This CDR3 is built from 15 residues. CDR1 and CDR2 (germline): SGHRS, YFSETQ. Here the CDR3 DNA reads TGCGCCAGCAGCTTATTCAGGGGTGGTGCCAACGTCCTGACTTTC. Its translation is CASSLFRGGANVLTF.

This clonotype appeared many times. The V call is TRBV20-1, the J call TRBJ2-7; D gene ambiguous. Germline V lookup: CDR1 DFQATT, CDR2 SNEGSKA (reference sequence). V was clipped by 5 bases and J by 2 bases, with 22 bases between them. There are 16 residues in the CDR3. The DNA for the CDR3 is TGCAGTGCTGAAGGTCCCATTAGTGGCGGCGCCTACGAGCAGTACTTC. It is translated as CSAEGPISGGAYEQYF.